Listed below are T cell receptor beta chains from one sample, sequenced in a study of blood T cell repertoires in COVID-19. TCRdb's copy holds only in-frame clones and misses some; the assay was immunoSEQ multiplex PCR. The sample carries about 190,000 clones, around 85% recorded once. Sequences were obtained from PBMCs or T cells enriched from blood (not recorded which). The receptor set was obtained from a woman aged 30 to 39 who had recovered from COVID-19. Both conserved end residues are part of each CDR3. Fields, in order: J gene, V gene, clone size, D gene, CDR3 protein, CDR3 DNA. D genes are given only for firm matches. Expanded clones are given a class, and other clones once, few, many or no size at all.

J: TRBJ2-2; V: TRBV24-1; size: -; D: TRBD1; CDR3: CATSDFGTGINTGELFF; DNA: TGTGCCACCAGTGATTTCGGGACAGGGATAAACACCGGGGAGCTGTTTTTT
J: TRBJ1-2; V: TRBV7-8; size: -; D: -; CDR3: CASSLGQGSANYGYTF; DNA: TGTGCCAGCAGCTTGGGACAAGGTTCAGCTAACTATGGCTACACCTTC
J: TRBJ2-1; V: TRBV5-1; size: -; D: TRBD1; CDR3: CASSPRTGRLNEQFF; DNA: TGCGCCAGCAGCCCAAGGACAGGTAGGTTGAATGAGCAGTTCTTC
J: TRBJ2-5; V: TRBV7-2; size: -; D: -; CDR3: CASSSVSGHLETQYF; DNA: TGTGCCAGCAGCTCCGTTAGCGGCCATTTGGAGACCCAGTACTTC
J: TRBJ1-1; V: TRBV5-1; size: many; D: TRBD1; CDR3: CASSTEQGRTEAFF; DNA: TGCGCCAGCAGCACCGAACAGGGGCGGACTGAAGCTTTCTTT
J: TRBJ2-7; V: TRBV30; size: -; D: TRBD2; CDR3: CAWMGGPINEQYF; DNA: TGTGCCTGGATGGGAGGGCCAATAAACGAGCAGTACTTC
J: TRBJ1-2; V: TRBV4-1; size: -; D: TRBD1; CDR3: CASSHHGTVRGYTF; DNA: TGCGCCAGCAGCCATCACGGGACAGTTCGAGGCTACACCTTC
J: TRBJ1-5; V: TRBV12-1; size: -; D: -; CDR3: CASSYFPGGPQPQHF; DNA: TGTGCCAGCAGCTACTTTCCAGGGGGTCCTCAGCCCCAGCATTTT
J: TRBJ2-3; V: TRBV2; size: -; D: TRBD2; CDR3: CASSEATSGIHADTQYF; DNA: TGTGCCAGCAGTGAAGCGACTAGCGGGATACATGCAGATACGCAGTATTTT
J: TRBJ2-5; V: TRBV10-3; size: -; D: -; CDR3: CAISKEGETQYF; DNA: TGTGCCATCAGTAAGGAGGGGGAGACCCAGTACTTC
J: TRBJ2-4; V: TRBV6-5; size: -; D: TRBD1; CDR3: CASRTTGENIQYF; DNA: TGTGCCAGCAGAACTACAGGGGAAAACATTCAGTACTTC
J: TRBJ2-7; V: TRBV7-2; size: -; D: TRBD2; CDR3: CASSSRGAGGNPYEQYF; DNA: TGTGCCAGCAGCTCCCGGGGGGCGGGAGGCAATCCCTACGAGCAGTACTTC
J: TRBJ1-1; V: TRBV9; size: -; D: TRBD1; CDR3: CASSDGTGKGEAFF; DNA: TGTGCCAGCAGCGACGGGACAGGGAAAGGTGAAGCTTTCTTT
J: TRBJ1-6; V: TRBV27; size: -; D: -; CDR3: CASSFINSPLHF; DNA: TGTGCCAGCAGTTTCATTAATTCACCCCTCCACTTT